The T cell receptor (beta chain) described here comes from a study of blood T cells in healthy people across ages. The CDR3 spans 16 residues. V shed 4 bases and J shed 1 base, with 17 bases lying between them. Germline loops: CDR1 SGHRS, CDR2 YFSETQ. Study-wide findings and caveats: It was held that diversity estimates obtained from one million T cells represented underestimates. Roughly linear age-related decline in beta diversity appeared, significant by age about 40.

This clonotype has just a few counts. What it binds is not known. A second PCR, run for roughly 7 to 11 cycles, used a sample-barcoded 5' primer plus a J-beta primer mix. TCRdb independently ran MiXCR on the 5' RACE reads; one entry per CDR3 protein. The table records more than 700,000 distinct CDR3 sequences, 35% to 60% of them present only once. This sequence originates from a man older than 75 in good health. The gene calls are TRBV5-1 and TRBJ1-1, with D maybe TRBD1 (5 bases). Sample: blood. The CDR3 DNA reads TGCGCCAGCAGCCCAAACCTGAATCAGGGGAACACTGAAGCTTTCTTT. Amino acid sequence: CASSPNLNQGNTEAFF.